This T cell receptor beta chain was observed in a study of patients and donors after allogeneic stem cell transplantation. TCRdb called the RT-PCR reads again in MiXCR, with one record for every CDR3 protein. The sample shows about a million distinct CDR3 sequences, around 17% of them seen only once. This clonotype was counted between two and nine times. The source is a human donor who was either an allogeneic HSCT recipient or a stem cell or donor lymphocyte infusion donor (not recorded which). It is not recorded whose cells these are; they may come from a transplant donor. Sequences were obtained from blood, either unsorted or a sorted T cell fraction (not recorded which).

The CDR3 DNA reads TGTGCCAGCAGCCTCGGGACTCTGTTTTTT. Residues: CASSLGTLFF. The J gene is TRBJ1-4, the V gene TRBV21-1. TRBV21-1 is marked as a pseudogene. The CDR3 sequence is 10 residues long.